A selection of T cell receptor beta chains follows, all from one sample in a study of shared clonotypes between healthy human individuals. TCRdb keeps only in-frame clones here, not all; method: immunoSEQ multiplex PCR. The repertoire has about 2.3 million clones, roughly 90% of them found once; the top ten carry around 0.35%. What was sequenced was naive CD4+ T cells from PBMCs. The receptors were sampled from a man aged 18 to 30 in good health. Some clones in this sample may be carry-over from other donors' samples. CDR3s include the opening cysteine and the closing phenylalanine or tryptophan. Each record gives: D gene, CDR3 length, clone size, V gene, J gene, CDR3 protein, CDR3 DNA. A D gene is named only where the DNA matches it firmly. Some rows have no size entry. The others give once, few or many, or a class for an expanded clone.

>-|13|once|TRBV5-1|TRBJ2-7
CASSLVGTYEQYF
TGCGCCAGCAGCTTGGTTGGCACCTACGAGCAGTACTTC
>-|13|-|TRBV7-2|TRBJ2-5
CASSFAGGETQYF
TGTGCCAGCAGCTTTGCGGGTGGAGAGACCCAGTACTTC
>TRBD1|11|-|TRBV20-1|TRBJ2-7
CSATGGWEQYF
TGCAGTGCGACAGGGGGCTGGGAGCAGTACTTC
>TRBD1|14|-|TRBV28|TRBJ1-1
CASTTGQANTEAFF
TGTGCCAGCACTACGGGACAGGCGAACACTGAAGCTTTCTTT
>TRBD2|15|-|TRBV5-1|TRBJ2-2
CASSLGGTSPGELFF
TGCGCCAGCAGCTTGGGAGGGACTAGCCCCGGGGAGCTGTTTTTT
>-|13|-|TRBV9|TRBJ1-2
CASSTRQAYGYTF
TGTGCCAGCAGCACCAGACAGGCCTATGGCTACACCTTC
>TRBD1|15|-|TRBV6-1|TRBJ1-5
CASSNQGGLSQPQHF
TGTGCCAGCAGCAACCAGGGGGGGTTAAGTCAGCCCCAGCATTTT
>-|13|-|TRBV5-1|TRBJ2-3
CASRQRVTDTQYF
TGCGCCAGCAGACAGAGGGTCACAGATACGCAGTATTTT
>-|14|-|TRBV15|TRBJ1-3
CATSPSLSGNTIYF
TGTGCCACCAGCCCTAGTCTCTCTGGAAACACCATATATTTT
>-|18|-|TRBV5-1|TRBJ1-4
CASSLRGPGAITNEKLFF
TGCGCCAGCAGCTTGAGGGGCCCAGGGGCAATAACTAATGAAAAACTGTTTTTT
>TRBD1|14|-|TRBV2|TRBJ2-7
CASSETQGQFEQYF
TGTGCCAGCAGTGAAACTCAGGGACAGTTCGAGCAGTACTTC
>-|14|-|TRBV6-1|TRBJ1-4
CASMYQRWGEKLFF
TGTGCCAGCATGTACCAGCGGTGGGGAGAAAAACTGTTTTTT
>TRBD1|15|-|TRBV28|TRBJ2-7
CASSFSRGQAYEQYF
TGTGCCAGCAGTTTCAGTAGGGGGCAAGCCTACGAGCAGTACTTC
>-|13|-|TRBV19|TRBJ1-1
CASRLALYTEAFF
TGTGCCAGTCGCCTGGCGCTATACACTGAAGCTTTCTTT
>TRBD1|18|-|TRBV9|TRBJ1-1
CASSSLDRGDILNTEAFF
TGTGCCAGCAGCTCATTGGACAGGGGCGACATTTTGAACACTGAAGCTTTCTTT
>-|15|-|TRBV7-8|TRBJ1-5
CASSRGRIGNQPQHF
TGTGCCAGCAGCAGGGGACGGATTGGCAATCAGCCCCAGCATTTT
>-|13|-|TRBV27|TRBJ1-1
CASSLQNQAEAFF
TGTGCCAGCAGTTTACAGAACCAAGCTGAAGCTTTCTTT
>TRBD1|17|-|TRBV19|TRBJ2-6
CASSIDLTGAGANVLTF
TGTGCCAGTAGTATTGATCTGACAGGGGCTGGGGCCAACGTCCTGACTTTC
>-|13|-|TRBV19|TRBJ1-2
CASSLDDLGGYTF
TGTGCCAGTAGTCTCGACGACCTTGGGGGCTACACCTTC
>TRBD2|18|-|TRBV6-1|TRBJ2-3
CASSEGLAGGRHTDTQYF
TGTGCCAGCAGTGAAGGACTAGCGGGAGGGCGTCACACAGATACGCAGTATTTT
>-|17|-|TRBV14|TRBJ2-2
CASSQVFRRGGAGELFF
TGTGCCAGCAGCCAAGTTTTCCGGCGAGGGGGAGCCGGGGAGCTGTTTTTT
>TRBD2|16|-|TRBV7-2|TRBJ2-1
CASSLTSALSYNEQFF
TGTGCCAGCAGCCTTACTAGCGCCCTCTCCTACAATGAGCAGTTCTTC
>-|13|-|TRBV9|TRBJ1-1
CASSHTVHTEAFF
TGTGCCAGCAGTCATACAGTTCACACTGAAGCTTTCTTT
>TRBD2|18|-|TRBV11-2|TRBJ2-3
CASSRAGTSQGGTDTQYF
TGTGCCAGCAGCCGAGCAGGGACTAGCCAGGGGGGGACAGATACGCAGTATTTT
>-|15|once|TRBV7-2|TRBJ2-7
CASSLTGLGRGEQYF
TGTGCCAGCAGCCTCACGGGACTCGGACGAGGCGAGCAGTACTTC
>-|14|-|TRBV18|TRBJ2-1
CASTPREGYNEQFF
TGTGCCAGTACCCCGCGGGAAGGGTACAATGAGCAGTTCTTC
>TRBD2|13|-|TRBV28|TRBJ2-7
CASTGGRSYEQYF
TGTGCCAGCACGGGCGGGAGGTCCTACGAGCAGTACTTC
>-|14|-|TRBV7-9|TRBJ2-3
CASSLDRFTDTQYF
TGTGCCAGCAGCTTAGACAGGTTCACAGATACGCAGTATTTT
>-|14|-|TRBV6-5|TRBJ2-2
CASSYSRNTGELFF
TGTGCCAGCAGTTACTCAAGGAACACCGGGGAGCTGTTTTTT
>TRBD2|14|once|TRBV5-6|TRBJ2-1
CASSFGLVVNEQFF
TGTGCCAGCAGCTTTGGACTAGTGGTAAATGAGCAGTTCTTC
>-|12|-|TRBV5-1|TRBJ1-1
CASSSPNTEAFF
TGCGCCAGCAGCAGCCCGAACACTGAAGCTTTCTTT
>-|16|-|TRBV7-2|TRBJ1-5
CASSLAGDRSNQPQHF
TGTGCCAGCAGCTTAGCCGGAGACAGGAGCAATCAGCCCCAGCATTTT
>-|14|-|TRBV6-4|TRBJ1-2
CASSDSGKKVGYTF
TGTGCCAGCAGTGACTCCGGGAAGAAGGTTGGCTACACCTTC
>TRBD1|15|few|TRBV6-6|TRBJ1-3
CASRPPGQGTNTIYF
TGTGCCAGCAGGCCCCCGGGACAGGGAACGAACACCATATATTTT
>TRBD1|17|-|TRBV19|TRBJ2-2
CASFWSQGAPNTGELFF
TGTGCCAGTTTCTGGTCCCAGGGGGCCCCGAACACCGGGGAGCTGTTTTTT
>TRBD2|15|-|TRBV7-7|TRBJ2-5
CASSSERERGETQYF
TGTGCCAGCAGCTCAGAGCGGGAGCGGGGAGAGACCCAGTACTTC
>-|16|-|TRBV7-2|TRBJ1-3
CASSLQAAGSGNTIYF
TGTGCCAGCAGCCTACAAGCAGCGGGCTCTGGAAACACCATATATTTT
>-|15|-|TRBV6-5|TRBJ1-1
CASSYGREGGTEAFF
TGTGCCAGCAGTTACGGGAGGGAGGGCGGCACTGAAGCTTTCTTT
>-|15|-|TRBV6-1|TRBJ1-4
CASSERTEYHEKLFF
TGTGCCAGCAGTGAGAGGACGGAATACCATGAAAAACTGTTTTTT
>-|13|once|TRBV6-6|TRBJ2-5
CASSAQGKETQYF
TGTGCCAGCAGCGCTCAGGGGAAAGAGACCCAGTACTTC